One and the same sample provided the 11 T cell receptor beta chains below, sequenced in a study of T cell responses to AZD1222 COVID-19 vaccine. This table comes from immunoSEQ multiplex PCR, and its TCRdb copy is limited to in-frame clones, with some not included. The sample carries 150,000 or so clones, roughly 94% recorded once. The sample in question was peripheral blood, obtained on day 0 of AZD1222 vaccination. These TCRs come from an adult in good health.

The CDR3 region has the DNA TGTGCCAGCAGCTTGGGGCGCGGGGATACGCAGTATTTT. Amino acids: CASSLGRGDTQYF. The chain is built from TRBV7-8 and TRBJ2-3; perhaps D is TRBD1 or TRBD2 (5 bases each). This CDR3 region has 13 residues. The V gene lost 3 bases and the J gene lost 6 bases, with 10 bases spanning the gap. The germline V gene has CDR1 SGHVS and CDR2 FQNEAQ.

The chain combines TRBV27 with TRBJ2-1, with TRBD2 as a possible D gene (6 bases). Per germline, CDR1 MNHEY and CDR2 SMNVEV (reference sequence). The CDR3 spans 17 residues. Trimming cost V 6 bases and J 6 bases, with 24 bases left between them. The CDR3 coding sequence is TGTGCCAGCAGCAAAAGTAGGGACTTACCTCGCGCCAATGAGCAGTTCTTC. Amino acids: CASSKSRDLPRANEQFF.

In DNA, the CDR3 is TGTGCCAGCAGCTTAGAAGCGGGGGCGCCAAGAGATACGCAGTATTTT. Translating it yields CASSLEAGAPRDTQYF. The genes are TRBV7-9 and TRBJ2-3, with TRBD2 identical over 8 bases. Germline values: CDR1 SEHNR, CDR2 FQNEAQ (reference sequence). The V gene end was trimmed by 1 base and the J gene end by 5 bases; junction bases not matched to a gene: 8. The CDR3 runs 16 residues.

This chain joins TRBV7-6 and TRBJ1-6, with TRBD1 as a possible D gene (6 bases). The CDR3 is 16 residues long. The germline V gene has CDR1 SGHVS and CDR2 FNYEAQ. Between the trimmed V and J ends, which lost 5 bases and 0 bases, there was a span of 11 bases. The CDR3 coding sequence is TGTGCCAGCAGCGTAAGGGGGAGCTCCTATAATTCACCCCTCCACTTT. Its protein is CASSVRGSSYNSPLHF.

This chain connects TRBV19 to TRBJ1-5, with D unresolved. With 4 bases removed from V and 4 bases from J, the gap between germline ends came to 11 bases. CDR1 and CDR2 from the germline V gene are LNHDA and SQIVND (reference sequence). The CDR3 runs to 14 residues. CDR3 nucleotide sequence: TGTGCCAGTAGTACTTTTCTCAGTAATCAGCCCCAGCATTTT. Residues: CASSTFLSNQPQHF. The complete variable domain, with remaining parts taken from reference TRBV19 and TRBJ1-5, reads DGGITQSPKYLFRKEGQNVTLSCEQNLNHDAMYWYRQDPGQGLRLIYYSQIVNDFQKGDIAEGYSVSREKKESFPLTVTSAQKNPTAFYLCASSTFLSNQPQHFGDGTRLSIL.

V gene TRBV18 combines with J gene TRBJ1-5; no firm D call. The germline V gene has CDR1 KGHSH and CDR2 LQKENI. V was pared by 2 bases and J by 7 bases, with 15 bases between. The CDR3 consists of 15 residues. The CDR3 DNA is TGTGCCAGCTCACCAGGGGTAGGCCTCGAACAGCCCCAGCATTTT. As protein: CASSPGVGLEQPQHF. Combining the CDR3 with reference TRBV18 and TRBJ1-5 gives the whole variable domain NAGVMQNPRHLVRRRGQEARLRCSPMKGHSHVYWYRQLPEEGLKFMVYLQKENIIDESGMPKERFSAEFPKEGPSILRIQQVVRGDSAAYFCASSPGVGLEQPQHFGDGTRLSIL.

The rearrangement uses TRBV27 and TRBJ2-2, with 7 nucleotides matching TRBD1. This CDR3 comprises 14 residues. V dropped 6 bases and J dropped 1; count of bases not matched to a gene: 2. The germline V gene has CDR1 MNHEY and CDR2 SMNVEV (reference sequence). The CDR3: CASRRQGNTGELFF. The CDR3, as DNA: TGTGCCAGCAGAAGACAGGGGAACACCGGGGAGCTGTTTTTT.

The chain links TRBV15 to TRBJ2-7, with D unclear. CDR3 length: 13 amino acids. Germline V gene data show CDR1 as LNHNV and CDR2 as YYDKDF (reference sequence). V was shortened by 2 bases and J by 1 base, with 6 bases between the two germline ends. The CDR3 here is CATSRQASYEQYF. CDR3 in DNA: TGTGCCACCAGCAGACAGGCGTCCTACGAGCAGTACTTC.

This rearrangement joins TRBV6-5 to TRBJ1-2, with D hard to call. V shed 6 bases and J shed 4 bases, with 12 bases lying between them. Germline V gene sequence: CDR1 MNHEY, CDR2 SVGAGI. This CDR3 spans 13 amino acids. The DNA for the CDR3 is TGTGCCAGCAGCCCCGGCCTGCCCTATGGCTACACCTTC. Protein product: CASSPGLPYGYTF.

The chain combines TRBV5-4 with TRBJ1-3, with D perhaps matching TRBD1 (5 bases). CDR1 is SGHNT, CDR2 YYREEE, per germline (reference sequence). Trimming stripped 4 bases from V and 4 bases from J, with 12 bases between. The CDR3 has 14 residues. CDR3 residues: CASSLGGVGNTIYF. The CDR3 DNA is TGTGCCAGCAGCCTGGGGGGGGTCGGAAACACCATATATTTT.

V is TRBV3-1 (or the pseudogene TRBV3-2) and J is TRBJ2-5; D remains unclear. The CDR3 runs to 10 residues. V was cut by 0 bases and J by 7 bases, with 0 bases left in between. The germline gives CDR1 LGHDT, CDR2 YNNKEL (reference sequence). CDR3 sequence reads: CASSQETQYF. In nucleotides, the CDR3 is TGTGCCAGCAGCCAAGAGACCCAGTACTTC.